These 3 T cell receptor beta chains were all obtained from the same sample, sequenced in a study of monozygotic twins with inflammatory bowel disease. TCRdb re-called the 5' RACE reads; one entry per CDR3 protein, DNA not given. The sample features about 380,000 distinct CDR3 sequences, with 2.5% to 3% in its top ten. The material sequenced was blood. These receptors originate from a human donor with ulcerative colitis or Crohn's disease, or a healthy co-twin of an affected twin (not recorded which).

The chain links TRBV7-9 to TRBJ2-7. Germline-derived CDR1 and CDR2 are SEHNR and FQNEAQ (reference sequence). This CDR3 contains 16 residues. The CDR3 loop is CASSFNSQEISYEQYF.

The chain uses TRBV20-1 and TRBJ1-1; with no DNA, the TCRdb D assignment of TRBD1 cannot be verified. The CDR3 loop spans 15 amino acids. CDR1 and CDR2 from the germline V gene are DFQATT and SNEGSKA (reference sequence). The CDR3 loop reads CSATDRGRGHTEAFF.

This chain joins TRBV7-3 and TRBJ2-6. Germline V CDR1 and CDR2: SGHTA, FQGTGA. The CDR3 has 14 residues. CDR3 loop: CASSLTRGANVLTF.